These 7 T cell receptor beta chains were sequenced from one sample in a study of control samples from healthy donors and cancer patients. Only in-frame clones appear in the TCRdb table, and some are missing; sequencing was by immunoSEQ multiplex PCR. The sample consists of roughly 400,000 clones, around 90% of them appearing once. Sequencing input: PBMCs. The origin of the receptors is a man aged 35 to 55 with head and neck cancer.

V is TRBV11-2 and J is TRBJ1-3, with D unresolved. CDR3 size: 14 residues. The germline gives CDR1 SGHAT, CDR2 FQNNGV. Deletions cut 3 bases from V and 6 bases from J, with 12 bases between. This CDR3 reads CASSFLSLENTIYF. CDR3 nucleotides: TGTGCCAGCAGCTTTCTCAGTTTGGAAAACACCATATATTTT.

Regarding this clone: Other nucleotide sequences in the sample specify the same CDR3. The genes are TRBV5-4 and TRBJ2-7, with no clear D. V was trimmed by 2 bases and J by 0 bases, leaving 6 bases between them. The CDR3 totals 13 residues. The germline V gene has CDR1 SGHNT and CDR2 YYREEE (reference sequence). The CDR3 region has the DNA TGTGCCAGCAGCTTTAGTAGCTCCTACGAGCAGTACTTC. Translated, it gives CASSFSSSYEQYF.

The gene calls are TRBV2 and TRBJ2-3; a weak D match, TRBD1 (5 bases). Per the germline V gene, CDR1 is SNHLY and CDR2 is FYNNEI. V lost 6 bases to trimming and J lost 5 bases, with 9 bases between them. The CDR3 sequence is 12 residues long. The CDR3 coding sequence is TGTGCCAGCAGGGGCGACAGAGATACGCAGTATTTT. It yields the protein CASRGDRDTQYF.

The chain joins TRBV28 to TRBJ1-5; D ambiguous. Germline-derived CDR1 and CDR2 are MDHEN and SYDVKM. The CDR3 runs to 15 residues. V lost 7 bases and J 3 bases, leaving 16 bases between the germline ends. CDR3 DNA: TGTGCCAGCATCGGACGACGGACTAACAATCAGCCCCAGCATTTT. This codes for CASIGRRTNNQPQHF.

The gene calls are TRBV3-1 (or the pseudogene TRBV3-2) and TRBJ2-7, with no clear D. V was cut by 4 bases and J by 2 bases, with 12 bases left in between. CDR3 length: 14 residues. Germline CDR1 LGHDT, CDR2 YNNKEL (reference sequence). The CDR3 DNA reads TGTGCCAGCAGCCTAGGGTACACGGCCTACGAGCAGTACTTC. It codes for CASSLGYTAYEQYF.

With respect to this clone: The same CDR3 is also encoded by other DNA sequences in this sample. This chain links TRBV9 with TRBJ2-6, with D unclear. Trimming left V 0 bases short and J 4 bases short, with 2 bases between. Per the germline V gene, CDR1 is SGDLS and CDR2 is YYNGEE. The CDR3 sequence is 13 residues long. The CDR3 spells CASSVGGANVLTF. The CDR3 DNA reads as TGTGCCAGCAGCGTAGGGGGGGCCAACGTCCTGACTTTC.

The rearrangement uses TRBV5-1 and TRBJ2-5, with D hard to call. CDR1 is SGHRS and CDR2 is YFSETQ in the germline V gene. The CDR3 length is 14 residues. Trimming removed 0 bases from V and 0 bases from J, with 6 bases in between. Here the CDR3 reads CASSLDRHQETQYF. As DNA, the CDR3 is TGCGCCAGCAGCTTGGACAGACACCAAGAGACCCAGTACTTC.